A single sample is the source of the 21 T cell receptor beta chains below, sequenced in a study of blood T cells in healthy people across ages. A second PCR, run for about 7 to 11 cycles, used a sample-barcoded 5' primer plus a J-beta primer mix. MiXCR, run by TCRdb on the 5' RACE reads, gives a single entry per CDR3 protein. This sample has hundreds of thousands of distinct CDR3 sequences; around 26% occur once, and the top ten carry about 18%. The sample consisted of blood. These receptor sequences come from a woman older than 75 in good health.

This clonotype was picked up many times. The rearrangement joins TRBV6-5 to TRBJ2-7; TRBD2 matches 12 bases. The germline V gene encodes CDR1 MNHEY and CDR2 SVGAGI. The CDR3 spans 15 residues. V dropped 3 bases and J dropped 4; count of bases not matched to a gene: 4. CDR3 protein: CASSYSLAGGYEQYF. CDR3 in DNA: TGTGCCAGCAGTTATTCACTAGCGGGGGGATACGAGCAGTACTTC.

This clonotype showed up just a few times. This chain uses TRBV27 with TRBJ2-7, with D hard to call. This CDR3 comprises 13 residues. V lost 7 bases, J lost 3 bases, and 13 bases lay in between. Germline assignment: CDR1 MNHEY and CDR2 SMNVEV (reference sequence). CDR3 DNA: TGTGCCAGCAAGCCGACTGGGGTCTACGAGCAGTACTTC. Its translation is CASKPTGVYEQYF.

This clonotype was recorded at least ten times. The chain employs TRBV7-9 and TRBJ2-5; 9 bases are shared with TRBD1. Germline values: CDR1 SEHNR, CDR2 FQNEAQ (reference sequence). This CDR3 region has 14 residues. The J segment lost 4 bases and the V segment lost 5 bases, leaving 5 bases of the junction unmatched. The CDR3 DNA reads TGTGCCAGCAGCCCCGAGACAGGGGGAGAGACCCAGTACTTC. Translated, it gives CASSPETGGETQYF.

DNA of the CDR3: TGCAGTGCTGCAACCGGGACAGGGGTTGGCTACACCTTC. This sequence encodes CSAATGTGVGYTF. The gene calls are TRBV20-1 and TRBJ1-2; 10 positions agree with TRBD1. CDR3 size: 13 residues. Trimming at V came to 5 bases and at J to 7 bases, leaving 7 bases not matched to a gene. The germline CDR1 and CDR2 sequences are DFQATT and SNEGSKA (reference sequence).

Of note for this clonotype: A much larger clone sits a single nucleotide away, making a read error possible. The chain combines TRBV11-2 with TRBJ2-3; D is ambiguous. Trimming removed 1 base from V and 11 bases from J, with 13 bases in between. This CDR3 is built from 13 residues. The germline V gene has CDR1 SGHAT and CDR2 FQNNGV. This CDR3 reads CASSLAGSSMQYF. CDR3 DNA sequence: TGTGCCAGCAGCTTAGCGGGCTCTTCTATGCAGTATTTT.

This clonotype was counted only a few times. The chain links TRBV5-1 to TRBJ1-2, with TRBD1 matching 9 bases. This CDR3 region has 12 residues. Germline trimming cut 5 bases from V and 7 bases from J; bases unmatched to any gene: 3. Germline V gives CDR1 SGHRS, CDR2 YFSETQ. The CDR3 reads CASSKDRGGYTF. The DNA for the CDR3 is TGCGCCAGCAGTAAGGACAGGGGTGGCTACACCTTC.

This clonotype appeared a few times. Mismatch with germline at one junction end may stem from a read error. The gene calls are TRBV11-2 and TRBJ2-4; 8 nucleotides match TRBD1. Gene TRBJ2-7 matches the end of the DNA better, so the J call may be wrong. CDR1 and CDR2 (germline): SGHAT, FQNNGV. CDR3 length: 15 amino acids. The CDR3: CASSMRQGSSHEQYF. DNA for the CDR3: TGTGCCAGCAGCATGCGACAGGGGTCCTCCCACGAGCAGTACTTC.

The chain is built from TRBV12-3 or TRBV12-4 and TRBJ2-1; no firm D call. The V end was cut by 3 bases, the J end by 14 bases, with 14 bases between. The CDR3 length is 12 residues. This chain's CDR3 is CASSLRGLLKFF. Here the CDR3 DNA reads TGTGCCAGCAGTTTGCGAGGCCTTCTCAAGTTCTTC.

This clonotype was seen many times. The J gene is TRBJ1-2, the V gene TRBV30; D is unclear. CDR1 and CDR2 from the germline V gene are GTSNPN and SVGIG (reference sequence). The CDR3 spans 11 residues. The V gene lost 7 bases and the J gene lost 8 bases, with 14 bases spanning the gap. The CDR3 DNA follows: TGTGCCTACTTAAACGAGGTCGGCTACACCTTC. This translates into CAYLNEVGYTF.

The CDR3 loop is CASSSTRREQYF. The DNA of the CDR3 is TGTGCCAGCAGCTCCACTCGGCGCGAGCAGTACTTC. V and J are TRBV6-2 or TRBV6-3 and TRBJ2-7; D is uncertain. The germline gives CDR1 MNHEY, CDR2 SVGEGT. V was shortened by 6 bases and J by 6 bases, with 12 bases between the two germline ends. The CDR3 is made up of 12 amino acids.

This clonotype was seen many times. The DNA for the CDR3 is TGCAGTGCCCTCAGGGATCGGGGGGCCCCAGAGACCCAGTACTTC. Its protein is CSALRDRGAPETQYF. The genes are TRBV20-1 and TRBJ2-5; perhaps TRBD2 as D (7 bases). This CDR3 has 15 residues. Trimming stripped 6 bases from V and 4 bases from J, with 21 bases between. The V gene's germline CDR1 is DFQATT and CDR2 SNEGSKA (reference sequence).

This chain joins TRBV6-5 and TRBJ1-6; D ambiguous. From germline, CDR1 is MNHEY and CDR2 SVGAGI. V lost 2 bases, J lost 0 bases, and 8 bases lay in between. CDR3 size: 16 residues. CDR3 sequence reads: CASSYGLGSYNSPLHF. CDR3 in DNA: TGTGCCAGCAGTTACGGACTGGGCTCCTATAATTCACCCCTCCACTTT.

V usage is TRBV7-2 and J usage is TRBJ1-2, with TRBD1 matching over 7 bases. V dropped 5 bases and J dropped 4; count of bases not matched to a gene: 7. Germline assignment: CDR1 SGHTA and CDR2 FQGNSA. There are 14 residues in the CDR3. The CDR3 sequence is CASSLGDSGYGYTF. CDR3 sequence (DNA): TGTGCCAGCAGCCTCGGGGACAGCGGCTATGGCTACACCTTC.

About this clonotype: A much larger clone lies a single base off, so this may be a read error. This CDR3 is CARGRWLQGTQYF. The CDR3 DNA reads as TGTGCCAGGGGAAGATGGCTCCAAGGGACCCAGTACTTC. The chain recombines TRBV28 with TRBJ2-5; D not certain. Germline V lookup: CDR1 MDHEN, CDR2 SYDVKM. This CDR3 has 13 residues.

This clonotype was counted only a few times. A much larger clonotype is one base distant, so this may be a read error. This chain connects TRBV9 to TRBJ2-5; 8 bases agree with TRBD1. Germline lookup yields CDR1 SGDLS and CDR2 YYNGEE. The CDR3 spans 15 residues. V dropped 3 bases and J dropped 11; count of bases not matched to a gene: 15. The CDR3: CASSARDRIYNEQYF. The CDR3, as DNA: TGTGCCAGCAGCGCACGGGACAGGATTTACAATGAGCAGTACTTC.

Comment on this clonotype: A single base separates this from a much larger clone, so it may be a read error. V and J are TRBV6-2 or TRBV6-3 and TRBJ2-1, with D perhaps matching TRBD2 (7 bases). This CDR3 has 17 amino acids. Per germline, CDR1 MNHEY and CDR2 SVGEGT. Written as DNA, the CDR3 is TGTGCCTGCAGTTATAGGGGGGGCCTGAGCTTCTACAATGAGCAGTTCTTC. Translated: CACSYRGGLSFYNEQFF.

This clonotype was found many times. The chain combines TRBV12-3 or TRBV12-4 with TRBJ1-5; D may be TRBD1 (5 bases). This CDR3 has 13 residues. The V end was cut by 10 bases, the J end by 1 base, with 11 bases between. The CDR3 sequence is CATSGGSNQPQHF. CDR3 DNA: TGTGCCACCTCGGGGGGGAGCAATCAGCCCCAGCATTTT.

This clonotype has a handful of counts. The chain has TRBV30 and TRBJ1-6, with 7 bases that match TRBD1. J lost 7 bases, V lost 1 base, and 4 bases had no gene match. This CDR3 region has 14 residues. Germline lookup yields CDR1 GTSNPN and CDR2 SVGIG (reference sequence). CDR3 sequence: CAWSAQQGNSPLHF. The CDR3 coding sequence is TGTGCCTGGAGTGCTCAACAGGGGAATTCACCCCTCCACTTT.

This clonotype was seen many times. V and J are TRBV7-2 and TRBJ2-7; no definite D call. The ends were cut back, 4 bases at V and 9 bases at J, with 10 bases in the middle. There are 11 residues in the CDR3. Per germline, CDR1 SGHTA and CDR2 FQGNSA. CDR3 region: CASSSRQAQYF. CDR3 nucleotide sequence: TGTGCCAGCAGCTCCAGACAAGCGCAGTACTTC.

This clonotype was seen only a few times. The chain recombines TRBV3-1 with TRBJ2-3, with unresolved D. V gave up 0 bases and J gave up 10 bases, with 11 bases separating them. In germline, CDR1 is LGHDT, CDR2 YNNKEL (reference sequence). This CDR3 comprises 13 residues. The CDR3 loop is CASSQELWAAQYF. The CDR3 region has the DNA TGTGCCAGCAGCCAAGAACTCTGGGCGGCGCAGTATTTT.

This clonotype was detected a few times. The genes are TRBV6-5 and TRBJ1-2, with D tentatively TRBD1 (6 bases). Trimming took off 5 bases at V and 0 bases at J, with 16 bases between the two ends. This CDR3 has 16 amino acids. Germline V lookup: CDR1 MNHEY, CDR2 SVGAGI. The DNA for the CDR3 is TGTGCCAGCAGTCCCTTCAGGGGTTGGGCTAACTATGGCTACACCTTC. Amino acid sequence: CASSPFRGWANYGYTF.